Each of the 16 T cell receptor beta chains below was sequenced from the same sample in a study of T-cell reconstitution after alpha-beta-depleted transplantation in children. Preparation of the TCRbeta library involved a method that used unique molecular identifiers. Each CDR3 protein gets one entry after TCRdb re-called the PCR reads with MiXCR. The sample has about 540,000 distinct CDR3 sequences; approximately 16% are singletons. The sequencing here drew on PBMCs from the stem cell graft donor, taken from the stem cell graft. Source of these receptors: a human donor who donated a stem cell graft to a child with acute lymphoblastic leukemia.

This sequence joins TRBV5-1 and TRBJ2-1; TRBD1 aligns across 9 bases. Germline CDR1 is SGHRS and CDR2 is YFSETQ. This CDR3 is 16 amino acids long. The ends lost 3 bases at V and 8 bases at J; junction bases unmatched: 12. CDR3 residues: CASSSGYGQGRDEQFF. The CDR3 DNA is TGCGCCAGCAGCTCCGGGTATGGACAGGGGAGGGATGAGCAGTTCTTC.

This chain connects TRBV9 to TRBJ2-1; TRBD2 agrees at 10 bases. The CDR3 spans 21 residues. V dropped 0 bases and J dropped 7; count of bases not matched to a gene: 22. Germline CDR1 and CDR2: SGDLS and YYNGEE. In DNA form, the CDR3 reads TGTGCCAGCAGCGTAGCCCCAGGGGGCACAATTAGCGGGAGGATTGGTAATGAGCAGTTCTTC. Protein sequence: CASSVAPGGTISGRIGNEQFF.

The rearrangement links TRBV5-1 to TRBJ2-6; 7 bases agree with TRBD2. Germline V CDR1 and CDR2: SGHRS, YFSETQ. Trimming took 0 bases from V and 1 from J; bases not matched to a gene: 1. This CDR3 region has 16 residues. The chain's CDR3 is CASSLGRGSGANVLTF. Written as DNA, the CDR3 is TGCGCCAGCAGCTTGGGGCGGGGGTCTGGGGCCAACGTCCTGACTTTC.

This clonotype has more than one count but fewer than ten. The rearrangement uses TRBV7-3 and TRBJ2-3; D gene uncertain. CDR1 is SGHTA and CDR2 is FQGTGA in the germline V gene. The V end was cut by 5 bases, the J end by 2 bases, with 11 bases between. The CDR3 length is 14 residues. The chain's CDR3 is CASSPGRVTDTQYF. CDR3 bases: TGTGCCAGCAGCCCTGGCCGGGTCACAGATACGCAGTATTTT.

This clonotype turned up a few times. The chain has TRBV27 and TRBJ1-2; D perhaps matches TRBD1 (6 bases). Trimming cost V 10 bases and J 2 bases, with 14 bases left between them. The CDR3 has 13 amino acids. Germline-derived CDR1 and CDR2 are MNHEY and SMNVEV (reference sequence). The CDR3, as DNA: TGTGCCACAGCGTGGGGGCGCAACTATGGCTACACCTTC. It codes for CATAWGRNYGYTF.

The sample holds a few counts of this clonotype. V and J are TRBV5-6 and TRBJ2-3; D is perhaps TRBD1 or TRBD2 (6 bases each). CDR1 is SGHDT and CDR2 is YYEEEE in the germline V gene. CDR3 size: 14 residues. V lost 0 bases, J lost 4 bases, and 9 bases lay in between. Here the CDR3 DNA reads TGTGCCAGCAGCTTGGTCGGGGGCGCAGATACGCAGTATTTT. Translated: CASSLVGGADTQYF. Full variable domain (outside the CDR3, taken from reference TRBV5-6 and TRBJ2-3): DAGVTQSPTHLIKTRGQQVTLRCSPKSGHDTVSWYQQALGQGPQFIFQYYEEEERQRGNFPDRFSGHQFPNYSSELNVNALLLGDSALYLCASSLVGGADTQYFGPGTRLTVL.

The rearrangement joins TRBV19 to TRBJ2-7; no clear D. Trimming left V 5 bases short and J 3 bases short, with 11 bases between. Germline CDR1 and CDR2: LNHDA and SQIVND (reference sequence). CDR3 length: 13 amino acids. CDR3 in amino acids: CASSLTIDYEQYF. The CDR3 DNA reads as TGTGCCAGTAGTCTAACAATAGACTACGAGCAGTACTTC.

The chain has TRBV6-1 and TRBJ1-1; possibly TRBD1 for D (5 bases). V lost 3 bases, J lost 6 bases, and 17 bases lay in between. The CDR3 contains 15 residues. Germline V lookup: CDR1 MNHNS, CDR2 SASEGT. The CDR3 sequence: CASSDREWMGSEAFF. The DNA of the CDR3 is TGTGCCAGCAGTGACAGGGAGTGGATGGGGTCTGAAGCTTTCTTT.

This clonotype was recorded a few times. V usage is TRBV7-9 and J usage is TRBJ2-1; 9 nucleotides align to TRBD2. Germline CDR1 and CDR2: SEHNR and FQNEAQ (reference sequence). This CDR3 contains 15 residues. The trim removed 5 bases at V and 7 bases at J, leaving 9 bases unmatched. Here the CDR3 reads CASSNILAGENEQFF. The CDR3 nucleotides are TGTGCCAGCAGCAATATCTTAGCGGGAGAAAATGAGCAGTTCTTC.

This clonotype was observed a handful of times. The genes are TRBV5-1 and TRBJ1-6; no definite D call. The CDR3 has 14 residues. The germline V gene has CDR1 SGHRS and CDR2 YFSETQ. Trimming shortened V by 4 bases and J by 4 bases, and 9 bases separated the two germline ends. The CDR3 DNA reads TGCGCCAGCAGCAAGGCAGCTTATAATTCACCCCTCCACTTT. Translated: CASSKAAYNSPLHF.

This clonotype was picked up a small number of times. This rearrangement joins TRBV20-1 to TRBJ1-6; TRBD1 matches 7 bases. Germline V gene sequence: CDR1 DFQATT, CDR2 SNEGSKA (reference sequence). This CDR3 spans 13 amino acids. V gave up 4 bases and J gave up 16 bases; unmatched junction bases: 13. Here the CDR3 reads CSANSLQGTKLHF. The CDR3 DNA is TGCAGTGCTAACTCTTTACAGGGGACCAAACTCCACTTT.

The chain uses TRBV27 and TRBJ2-1; D is perhaps TRBD1 (5 bases). The CDR3 extends over 15 amino acids. The ends were cut back, 6 bases at V and 9 bases at J, with 21 bases in the middle. From germline, CDR1 is MNHEY and CDR2 SMNVEV (reference sequence). CDR3 in amino acids: CASSIPQTAVGEQFF. CDR3 nucleotides: TGTGCCAGCAGCATCCCCCAGACAGCTGTTGGTGAGCAGTTCTTC.

The chain uses TRBV18 and TRBJ2-5; 9 nucleotides match TRBD1. From germline, CDR1 is KGHSH and CDR2 LQKENI. Trimming cost V 2 bases and J 4 bases; bases outside gene matches: 5. This CDR3 spans 15 amino acids. This CDR3 is CASSPGTGPRETQYF. CDR3 nucleotide sequence: TGTGCCAGCTCACCAGGGACAGGGCCCCGAGAGACCCAGTACTTC. Complete variable domain (other parts from reference TRBV18 and TRBJ2-5): NAGVMQNPRHLVRRRGQEARLRCSPMKGHSHVYWYRQLPEEGLKFMVYLQKENIIDESGMPKERFSAEFPKEGPSILRIQQVVRGDSAAYFCASSPGTGPRETQYFGPGTRLLVL.

This clonotype showed up just a few times. V usage is TRBV19 and J usage is TRBJ2-1; D may be TRBD1 (7 bases). V lost 8 bases and J 8 bases, leaving 16 bases between the germline ends. Germline CDR1 and CDR2: LNHDA and SQIVND (reference sequence). The CDR3 spans 13 residues. The CDR3 bases are TGTGCCAGTCGGCAGGGGGGTAGCGATGAGCAGTTCTTC. It translates to CASRQGGSDEQFF.

The CDR3 DNA sequence: TGTGCCAGCAGCCACGGGGTCTACGAGCAGTACTTC. Translation: CASSHGVYEQYF. This rearrangement joins TRBV7-9 to TRBJ2-7; D may be TRBD2 (5 bases). The germline gives CDR1 SEHNR, CDR2 FQNEAQ (reference sequence). CDR3 length equals 12 residues. Trimming pared 5 bases from V and 3 bases from J, leaving 8 bases between.

The chain links TRBV27 to TRBJ1-3; tentative D call: TRBD1 (5 bases). V was shortened by 4 bases and J by 4 bases, with 8 bases between the two germline ends. From germline, CDR1 is MNHEY and CDR2 SMNVEV (reference sequence). The CDR3 contains 13 residues. The CDR3 reads CASSYAGGNTIYF. CDR3 nucleotide sequence: TGTGCCAGCAGTTACGCAGGGGGAAACACCATATATTTT.